The 19 T cell receptor beta chains given below trace back to one sample, sequenced in a study of post-analysis software for immune sequencing data. General observations from the study: The study found TRBV5-6, TRBV5-1 and TRBV20-1 among several TRBV segments more frequent in patients than controls.

No antigen has been identified for these receptors. TCR beta cDNA libraries included unique molecular identifiers. TCRdb re-called the PCR reads through MiXCR, storing one row per CDR3 protein. The repertoire consists of 430,000 or so distinct CDR3 sequences, with approximately 39% occurring once and the leading ten covering around 8%. The sequencing sample was made of blood. These receptors were obtained from a girl aged 2-10 years with multiple sclerosis.

The rearrangement uses TRBV9 and TRBJ2-1, with D perhaps matching TRBD1 (5 bases). The CDR3 has 13 amino acids. Germline lookup yields CDR1 SGDLS and CDR2 YYNGEE. Trimming removed 7 bases from V and 3 bases from J, with 11 bases in between. CDR3 bases: TGTGCCAGCGAAGGACACAACTACAATGAGCAGTTCTTC. This codes for CASEGHNYNEQFF.

This chain links TRBV27 with TRBJ1-5; tentative D call: TRBD1 (6 bases). There are 15 residues in the CDR3. CDR1 and CDR2 from the germline V gene are MNHEY and SMNVEV (reference sequence). V lost 6 bases to trimming and J lost 1 base, with 13 bases between them. CDR3 region: CASSSQGRSNQPQHF. The CDR3 DNA follows: TGTGCCAGCAGCTCACAGGGTAGGAGCAATCAGCCCCAGCATTTT.

This clonotype was counted between two and nine times. The chain combines TRBV20-1 with TRBJ1-6, with 7 nucleotides matching TRBD1. There are 15 residues in the CDR3. Trimming took 3 bases from V and 6 from J; bases not matched to a gene: 8. Germline V gene lookup returns CDR1 DFQATT and CDR2 SNEGSKA (reference sequence). CDR3 protein: CSARGGGAFNSPLHF. The CDR3 DNA reads as TGCAGTGCTAGGGGAGGGGGCGCATTTAATTCACCCCTCCACTTT.

The rearrangement uses TRBV5-1 and TRBJ2-1, with 13 bases matching TRBD2. CDR1 is SGHRS and CDR2 is YFSETQ in the germline V gene. With 1 base clipped from V and 5 bases from J, the junction kept 6 bases outside the gene matches. The CDR3 has 17 amino acids. The CDR3 DNA is TGCGCCAGCAGCTTGAGAGGACTAGCGGGGGCCAACAATGAGCAGTTCTTC. This encodes CASSLRGLAGANNEQFF.

To note about this clonotype: Relative to the germline gene, one junction end is altered; a read error may explain this. J is TRBJ1-1 and V is TRBV27, with D uncertain. The CDR3 contains 14 residues. CDR1 is MNHEY and CDR2 is SMNVEV in the germline V gene (reference sequence). In nucleotides, the CDR3 is TGTGCCAGCAGTTCCAAGCCGCGGTACACTGAGGCTTTCTTT. Translated, it gives CASSSKPRYTEAFF.

The CDR3 DNA reads as TGTGCCAGCAGTGGGCCGACAGGGTCCTATGGCTACACCTTC. The encoded protein is CASSGPTGSYGYTF. The chain recombines TRBV6-2 or TRBV6-3 with TRBJ1-2, with 7 nucleotides matching TRBD1. Trimming took 5 bases from V and 4 from J; bases not matched to a gene: 7. The CDR3 spans 14 residues. Germline CDR1 is MNHEY and CDR2 is SVGEGT.

This clonotype turned up a few times. This chain links TRBV5-1 with TRBJ2-1; TRBD2 aligns across 16 bases. J gave up 8 bases and V 0 bases, and 8 bases lay outside the gene matches. Germline values: CDR1 SGHRS, CDR2 YFSETQ. This CDR3 has 18 amino acids. CDR3 residues: CASSLVFFGTSGGDEQFF. DNA for the CDR3: TGCGCCAGCAGCTTGGTCTTCTTTGGGACTAGCGGGGGGGATGAGCAGTTCTTC.

The genes are TRBV12-3 or TRBV12-4 and TRBJ2-3, with D unclear. CDR3 length equals 12 residues. V was pared by 3 bases and J by 5 bases, with 6 bases between. CDR3 protein: CASSFLIDTQYF. The CDR3 DNA sequence: TGTGCCAGCAGTTTCCTCATAGATACGCAGTATTTT.

This clonotype has a handful of counts. A junction boundary mismatches the germline segment, possibly from a read error. V is TRBV27 and J is TRBJ1-2, with 10 bases fitting TRBD1. The CDR3 runs 14 residues. Germline lookup yields CDR1 MNHEY and CDR2 SMNVEV (reference sequence). The CDR3 reads CAGSSGQGVGGYTF. The CDR3 DNA is TGTGCCGGCAGTTCAGGACAGGGGGTCGGTGGCTACACCTTC.

This clonotype occurred a few times. CDR3 loop: CASTPAGEQFF. In DNA form, the CDR3 reads TGTGCCAGCACTCCGGCGGGTGAGCAGTTCTTC. The chain couples TRBV12-3 or TRBV12-4 to TRBJ2-1, with D possibly TRBD2 on 5 matching bases. Trimming stripped 7 bases from V and 9 bases from J, with 10 bases between. The length of the CDR3 is 11 residues.

The V call is TRBV27, the J call TRBJ2-1; TRBD2 agrees at 8 bases. The DNA end is more similar to TRBJ2-7, so the J call may be wrong. The CDR3 is 18 residues long. Germline V gene data show CDR1 as MNHEY and CDR2 as SMNVEV (reference sequence). CDR3 loop: CASSAYPPASGLPHEQYF. The DNA of the CDR3 is TGTGCCAGCAGTGCATATCCCCCGGCTAGCGGGCTCCCCCACGAGCAGTACTTC.

J is TRBJ2-7 and V is TRBV4-2; D is uncertain. V was trimmed by 1 base and J by 2 bases, leaving 15 bases between them. Germline V gene sequence: CDR1 LGHNA, CDR2 YNFKEQ. This CDR3 has 16 amino acids. The chain's CDR3 is CASSQGLSLLTYEQYF. CDR3 coding DNA: TGTGCCAGCAGCCAAGGGTTATCCCTACTAACCTACGAGCAGTACTTC.

The chain combines TRBV20-1 with TRBJ2-3; tentative D call: TRBD2 (5 bases). This CDR3 is 13 amino acids long. Germline V gives CDR1 DFQATT, CDR2 SNEGSKA (reference sequence). Trimming cost V 7 bases and J 2 bases, with 13 bases left between them. CDR3: CSGGAEHTDTQYF. In DNA, the CDR3 is TGCAGTGGAGGAGCGGAGCACACAGATACGCAGTATTTT.

In this sample, this clonotype turned up a few times. The chain uses TRBV9 and TRBJ1-2, with D maybe TRBD1 (5 bases). CDR3 length: 15 residues. Deletions cut 0 bases from V and 4 bases from J, with 13 bases between. Germline loops: CDR1 SGDLS, CDR2 YYNGEE. The DNA for the CDR3 is TGTGCCAGCAGCGTAGCTACATCAGGGTTCTATGGCTACACCTTC. Amino acids: CASSVATSGFYGYTF.

J is TRBJ2-1 and V is TRBV7-2; TRBD2 agrees at 10 bases. CDR1 SGHTA and CDR2 FQGNSA come from the germline V gene. Trimming at V came to 5 bases and at J to 7 bases, leaving 8 bases not matched to a gene. The CDR3 totals 15 residues. This CDR3 is CASSVTSGTLNEQFF. The CDR3 region has the DNA TGTGCCAGCAGCGTAACTAGCGGGACATTGAATGAGCAGTTCTTC.

The genes are TRBV9 and TRBJ2-7; 10 bases are shared with TRBD2. The DNA end is more similar to TRBJ2-5, so the J call may be wrong. The CDR3 spans 15 residues. The germline V gene has CDR1 SGDLS and CDR2 YYNGEE. For the CDR3, the DNA is TGTGCCAGCAGCGCGAGCGGGGGGGCCTTGGAGACCCAGTACTTC. It yields the protein CASSASGGALETQYF.

The chain links TRBV10-3 to TRBJ2-2, with D hard to call. The V gene lost 4 bases and the J gene lost 6 bases, with 6 bases spanning the gap. CDR1 and CDR2 from the germline V gene are ENHRY and SYGVKD. The CDR3 length is 12 residues. CDR3 bases: TGTGCCATCAGTGGATCGTCCGGGGAGCTGTTTTTT. Residues: CAISGSSGELFF.

The genes are TRBV24-1 and TRBJ2-5; D not resolved. The V end was cut by 3 bases, the J end by 3 bases, with 1 base between. The germline V gene encodes CDR1 KGHDR and CDR2 SFDVKD. CDR3 size: 11 residues. CDR3 DNA: TGTGCCACCAGTGATAAAGAGACCCAGTACTTC. Its translation: CATSDKETQYF.

The V call is TRBV20-1, the J call TRBJ2-7; 15 bases are shared with TRBD2. The CDR3 has 16 amino acids. The germline V gene has CDR1 DFQATT and CDR2 SNEGSKA (reference sequence). Trimming took 3 bases from V and 4 from J; bases not matched to a gene: 7. This CDR3 is CSARTGLAGGRYEQYF. The DNA of the CDR3 is TGCAGTGCTAGGACCGGACTAGCGGGAGGGCGGTACGAGCAGTACTTC.